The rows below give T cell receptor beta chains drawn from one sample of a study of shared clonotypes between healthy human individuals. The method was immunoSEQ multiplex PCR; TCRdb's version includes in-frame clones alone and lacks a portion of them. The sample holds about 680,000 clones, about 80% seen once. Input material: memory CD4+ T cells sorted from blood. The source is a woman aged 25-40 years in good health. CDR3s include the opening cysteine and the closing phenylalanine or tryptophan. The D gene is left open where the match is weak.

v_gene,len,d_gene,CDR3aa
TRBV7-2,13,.,CASTVYLSDEQFF
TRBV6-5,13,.,CASSYSTGHEQYF
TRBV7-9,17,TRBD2,CASSFSGGRGNTGELFF
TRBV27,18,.,CASSFSASTESLNQPQHF
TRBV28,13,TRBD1,CASRGTADEKLFF
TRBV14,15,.,CASSQVGTTGETQYF
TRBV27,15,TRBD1,CASSPRTGGTYGYTF
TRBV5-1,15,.,CASSPWNGGTDTQYF
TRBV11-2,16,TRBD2,CASSSRTSSRADTQYF
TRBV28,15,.,CASSLPTGHIYEQYF
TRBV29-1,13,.,CSASATTNYGYTF
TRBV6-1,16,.,CASSEVLPGPGNTIYF
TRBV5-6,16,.,CASSLAGHDLNTEAFF
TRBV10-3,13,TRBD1,CAIQTGASYEQYF
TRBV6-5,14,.,CASSVAWTGETQYF
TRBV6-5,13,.,CATTAFFGTEAFF
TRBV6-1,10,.,CASSVHEQYF
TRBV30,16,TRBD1,CAWEISRGHIYNEQFF
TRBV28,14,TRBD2,CASSTMARPGGQYF
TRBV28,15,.,CASSFQRPSTDTQYF
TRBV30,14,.,CAWTQTGGSEKLFF
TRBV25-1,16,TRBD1,CASSEMGQLPNTEAFF
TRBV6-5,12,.,CASSYDGYEQYF
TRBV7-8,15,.,CASSLIRTWSDTQYF
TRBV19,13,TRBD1,CASSRDRIYGYTF
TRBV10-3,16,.,CAISESSRGPSYEQYF
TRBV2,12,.,CASRGYNYGYTF
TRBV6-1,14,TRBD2,CASSGVTSLAEQYF
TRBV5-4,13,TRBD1,CASSRDRGDGYTF
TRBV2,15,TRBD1,CASSSGTGNRHGYTF
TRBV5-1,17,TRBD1,CASSLNTGTGLSYEQYF
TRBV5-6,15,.,CASSFNMWGTDTQYF
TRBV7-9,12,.,CASSLPTTEAFF
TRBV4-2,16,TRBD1,CASSRLVGTGSNIQYF
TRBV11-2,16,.,CASSLIHRTSSYEQYF
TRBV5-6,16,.,CASSLDRERNNQPQHF
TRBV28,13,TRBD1,CASRTGTNYGYTF
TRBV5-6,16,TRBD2,CASSIRTSGTTDTQYF
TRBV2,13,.,CASHSSGANVLTF
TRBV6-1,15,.,CASSEGWGIEETQYF
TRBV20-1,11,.,CSARGQTEAFF
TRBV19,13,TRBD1,CASNRGITYEQYF
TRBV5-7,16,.,CASSLRLVASSYEQYF
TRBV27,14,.,CASSSRRRNTEAFF
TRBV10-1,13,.,CASRRGHPVLQFF
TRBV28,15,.,CASSLAGRGLDEQFF
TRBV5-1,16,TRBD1,CASSGRGGLLNEKLFF